In this sample, the clone carrying this T cell receptor beta chain turned up many times. Its cognate antigen is unknown. The record originates from a study of T-cell memory formation after mild COVID-19. Study-wide findings and caveats: Clones that contracted clustered mainly in CM and EM if CD4+ and in EMRA if CD8+.

The CDR3 runs to 13 residues. Between the trimmed V and J ends, which lost 10 bases and 1 base, there was a span of 13 bases. Per germline, CDR1 ENHRY and CDR2 SYGVKD. TCRdb redid the calling of the 5' RACE reads with MiXCR, one entry per CDR3 protein. This sample yields 35,000 to 50,000 distinct CDR3 sequences, of which 5.5% to 8.5% are seen a single time; less than 0.95% belongs to the top ten. The source of this sequence is an adult who had mild COVID-19 (a few samples of this study predate the infection). Cell type and time point are not known. The chain links TRBV10-3 to TRBJ1-2, with D hard to call. Sequencing was done on a sample of PBMCs or a T cell subset sorted from them (not recorded which). CDR3 sequence: CATSAGSNYGYTF. The CDR3, as DNA: TGTGCCACCTCAGCCGGGAGTAACTATGGCTACACCTTC.